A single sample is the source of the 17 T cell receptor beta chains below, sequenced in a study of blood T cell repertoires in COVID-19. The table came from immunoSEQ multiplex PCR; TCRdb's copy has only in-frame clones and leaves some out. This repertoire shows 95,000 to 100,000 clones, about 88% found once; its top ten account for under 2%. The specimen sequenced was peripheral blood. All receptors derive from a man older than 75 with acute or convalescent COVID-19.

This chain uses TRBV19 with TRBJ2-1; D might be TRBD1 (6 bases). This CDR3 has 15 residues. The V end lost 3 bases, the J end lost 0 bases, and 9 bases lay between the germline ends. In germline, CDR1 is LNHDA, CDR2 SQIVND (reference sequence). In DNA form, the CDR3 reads TGTGCCAGTAGTATGGGACAAAACTCCTACAATGAGCAGTTCTTC. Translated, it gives CASSMGQNSYNEQFF.

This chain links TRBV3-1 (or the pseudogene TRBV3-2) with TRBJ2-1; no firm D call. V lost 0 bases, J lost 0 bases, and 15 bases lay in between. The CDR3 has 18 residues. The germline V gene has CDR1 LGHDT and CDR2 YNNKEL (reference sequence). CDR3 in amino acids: CASSQEVGGKISYNEQFF. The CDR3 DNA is TGTGCCAGCAGCCAAGAGGTTGGCGGCAAAATCTCCTACAATGAGCAGTTCTTC.

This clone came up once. The CDR3 is CASRGNRGPAYEQYF. CDR3 bases: TGTGCCAGCAGGGGAAACAGGGGGCCCGCCTACGAGCAGTACTTC. This chain links TRBV28 with TRBJ2-7; TRBD1 matches 9 bases. This CDR3 has 15 residues. CDR1 and CDR2 (germline): MDHEN, SYDVKM. The ends lost 6 bases at V and 2 bases at J; junction bases unmatched: 8.

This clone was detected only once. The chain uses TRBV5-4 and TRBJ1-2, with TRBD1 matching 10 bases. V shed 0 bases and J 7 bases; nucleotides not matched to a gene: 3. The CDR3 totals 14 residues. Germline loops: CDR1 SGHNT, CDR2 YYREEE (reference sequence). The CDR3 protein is CASSLVDRGAGYTF. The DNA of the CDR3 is TGTGCCAGCAGCTTGGTGGACAGGGGGGCTGGCTACACCTTC.

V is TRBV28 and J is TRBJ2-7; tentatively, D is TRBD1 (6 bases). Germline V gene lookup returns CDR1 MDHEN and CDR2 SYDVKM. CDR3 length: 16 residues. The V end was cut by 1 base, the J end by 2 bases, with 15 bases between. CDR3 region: CASSLSIQGSPYEQYF. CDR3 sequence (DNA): TGTGCCAGCAGTTTATCCATCCAGGGGAGCCCCTACGAGCAGTACTTC.

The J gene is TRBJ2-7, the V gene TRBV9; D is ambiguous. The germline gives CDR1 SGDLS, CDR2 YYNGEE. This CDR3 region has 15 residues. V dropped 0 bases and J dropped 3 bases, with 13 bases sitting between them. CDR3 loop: CASSVAADRGYEQYF. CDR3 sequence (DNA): TGTGCCAGCAGCGTAGCTGCGGATCGAGGCTACGAGCAGTACTTC.

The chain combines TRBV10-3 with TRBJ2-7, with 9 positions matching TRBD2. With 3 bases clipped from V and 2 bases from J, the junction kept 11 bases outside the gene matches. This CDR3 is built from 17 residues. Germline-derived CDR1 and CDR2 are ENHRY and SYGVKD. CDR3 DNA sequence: TGTGCCATCAGTGATTGGGGTGGTAGCGGGAGAACCTACGAGCAGTACTTC. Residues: CAISDWGGSGRTYEQYF.

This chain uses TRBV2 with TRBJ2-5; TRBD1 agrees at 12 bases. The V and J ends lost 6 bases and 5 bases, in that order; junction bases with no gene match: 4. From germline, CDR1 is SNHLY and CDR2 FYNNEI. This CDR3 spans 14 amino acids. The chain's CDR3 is CASRGQGASETQYF. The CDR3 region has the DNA TGTGCCAGCAGGGGACAGGGGGCGAGTGAGACCCAGTACTTC.

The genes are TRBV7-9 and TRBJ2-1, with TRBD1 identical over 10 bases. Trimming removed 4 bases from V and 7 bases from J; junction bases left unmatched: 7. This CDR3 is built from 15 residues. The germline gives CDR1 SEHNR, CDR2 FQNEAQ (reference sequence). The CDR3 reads CASSWGGQGTNEQFF. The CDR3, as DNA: TGTGCCAGCAGCTGGGGGGGACAGGGGACTAATGAGCAGTTCTTC.

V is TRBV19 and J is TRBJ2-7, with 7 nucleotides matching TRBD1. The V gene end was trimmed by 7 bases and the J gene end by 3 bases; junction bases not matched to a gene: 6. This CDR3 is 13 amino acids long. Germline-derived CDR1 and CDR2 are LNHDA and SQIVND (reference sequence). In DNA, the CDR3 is TGTGCCAGTAAGAACCCAGGGGGCTACGAGCAGTACTTC. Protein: CASKNPGGYEQYF.

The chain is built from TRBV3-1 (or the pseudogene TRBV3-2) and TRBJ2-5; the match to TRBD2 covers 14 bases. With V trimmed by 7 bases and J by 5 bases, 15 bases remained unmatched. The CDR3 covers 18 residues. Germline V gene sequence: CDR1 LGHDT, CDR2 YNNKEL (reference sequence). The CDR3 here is CASKGTSGRRKGWETQYF. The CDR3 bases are TGTGCCAGCAAGGGGACTAGCGGGAGACGGAAGGGTTGGGAGACCCAGTACTTC.

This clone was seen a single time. CDR3 protein: CASSYGGVQVGEKLFF. The DNA for the CDR3 is TGTGCCAGCAGTTACGGAGGAGTCCAAGTCGGCGAAAAACTGTTTTTT. The chain is built from TRBV6-5 and TRBJ1-4; D call uncertain. Germline V gene sequence: CDR1 MNHEY, CDR2 SVGAGI. The CDR3 is made up of 16 amino acids. The ends were cut back, 2 bases at V and 8 bases at J, with 18 bases in the middle.

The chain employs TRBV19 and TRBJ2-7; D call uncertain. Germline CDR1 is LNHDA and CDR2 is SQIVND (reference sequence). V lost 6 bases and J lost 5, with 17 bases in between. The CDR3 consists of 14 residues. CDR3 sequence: CASSKWLGEDEQYF. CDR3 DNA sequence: TGTGCCAGTAGCAAATGGCTAGGAGAGGACGAGCAGTACTTC.

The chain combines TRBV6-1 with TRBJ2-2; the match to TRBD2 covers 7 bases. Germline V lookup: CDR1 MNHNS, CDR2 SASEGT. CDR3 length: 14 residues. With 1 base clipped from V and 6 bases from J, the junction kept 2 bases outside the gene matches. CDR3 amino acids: CASSEVGGAGELFF. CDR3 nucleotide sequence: TGTGCCAGCAGTGAAGTGGGGGGGGCCGGGGAGCTGTTTTTT.

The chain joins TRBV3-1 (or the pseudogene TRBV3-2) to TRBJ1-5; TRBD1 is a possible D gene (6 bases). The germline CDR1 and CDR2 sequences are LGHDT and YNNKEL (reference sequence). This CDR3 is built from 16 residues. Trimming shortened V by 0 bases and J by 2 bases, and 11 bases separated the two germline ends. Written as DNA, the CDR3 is TGTGCCAGCAGCCAAGATCACGGACAGTGCAATCAGCCCCAGCATTTT. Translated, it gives CASSQDHGQCNQPQHF.

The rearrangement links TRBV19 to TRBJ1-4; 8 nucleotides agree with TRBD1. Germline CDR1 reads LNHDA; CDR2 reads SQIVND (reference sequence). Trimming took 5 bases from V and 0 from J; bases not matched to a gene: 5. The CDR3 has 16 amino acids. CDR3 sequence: CASSEGQAATNEKLFF. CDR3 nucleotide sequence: TGTGCCAGTAGTGAGGGACAGGCTGCAACTAATGAAAAACTGTTTTTT.

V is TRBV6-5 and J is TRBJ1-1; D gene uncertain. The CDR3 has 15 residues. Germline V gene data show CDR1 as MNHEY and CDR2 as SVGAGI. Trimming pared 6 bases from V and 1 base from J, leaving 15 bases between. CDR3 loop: CASSSPSGRNTEAFF. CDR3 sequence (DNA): TGTGCCAGCAGCTCCCCAAGTGGGAGGAACACTGAAGCTTTCTTT.